This T cell receptor beta chain was obtained from a study of cytomegalovirus exposure and HLA in healthy donors. 13 Jbeta primers and 60 Vbeta primers were used for the PCR. Data came from immunoSEQ multiplex PCR; TCRdb stores just in-frame clones and leaves some out. The repertoire consists of 150,000 to 200,000 clones, with about four fifths occurring once and the leading ten covering 4.8%. Per the germline V gene, CDR1 is LNHDA and CDR2 is SQIVND (reference sequence). There are 14 residues in the CDR3. Trimming left V 4 bases short and J 5 bases short, with 12 bases between. The sample consisted of PBMCs. The sequence derives from a girl aged 5-17 years in good health and CMV-seropositive. The chain carries TRBV19 and TRBJ2-1; tentatively, D is TRBD1 (6 bases). Here the CDR3 reads CASSNLGANNEQFF. The CDR3, as DNA: TGTGCCAGTAGTAACTTGGGGGCAAACAATGAGCAGTTCTTC.